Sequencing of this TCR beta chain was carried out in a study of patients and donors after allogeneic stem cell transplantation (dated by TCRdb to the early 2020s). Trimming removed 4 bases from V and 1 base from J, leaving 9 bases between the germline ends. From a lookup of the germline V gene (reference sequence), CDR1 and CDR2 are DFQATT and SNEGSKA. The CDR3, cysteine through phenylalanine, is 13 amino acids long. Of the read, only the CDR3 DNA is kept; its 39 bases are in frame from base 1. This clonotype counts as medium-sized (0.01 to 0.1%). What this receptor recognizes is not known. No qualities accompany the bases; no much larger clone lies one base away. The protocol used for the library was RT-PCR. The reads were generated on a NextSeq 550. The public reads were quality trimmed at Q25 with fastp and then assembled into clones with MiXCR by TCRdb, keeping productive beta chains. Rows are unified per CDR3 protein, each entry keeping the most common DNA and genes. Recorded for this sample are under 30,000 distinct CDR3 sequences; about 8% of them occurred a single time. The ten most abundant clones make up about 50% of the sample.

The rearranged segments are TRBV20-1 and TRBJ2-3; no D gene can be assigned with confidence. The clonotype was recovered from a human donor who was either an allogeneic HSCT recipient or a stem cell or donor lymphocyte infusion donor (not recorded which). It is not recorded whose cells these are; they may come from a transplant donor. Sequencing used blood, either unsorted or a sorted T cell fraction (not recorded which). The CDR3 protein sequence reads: CSATLPGTDTQYF. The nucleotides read TGCAGTGCTACACTCCCCGGCACAGATACGCAGTATTTT.